This T cell receptor beta chain was observed in a study of T-cell memory formation after mild COVID-19 (dated by TCRdb to the early 2020s). In terms of the full investigation: Most TCR sequence clusters were specific to one of the two donors. The cohort was made up of two young adult volunteers, one female and one male, who were previously healthy. T-cell clones expanding and contracting after mild COVID-19 in a couple of donors were tracked by longitudinal TCRalpha and TCRbeta repertoire sequencing. The investigation overall reported the following: Clones contracting from day 15 to 85 had balanced CD4/CD8 phenotypes, while a second wave expanding from day 15 to 37 was biased towards CD4+. Contracting CD4+ clones were located mainly in the CM and EM memory subsets, whereas CD8+ clones were found to be enriched in EMRA. Whether the second-wave clones peaking on day 37 were SARS-CoV-2 specific was not confirmed. The study included only two mild cases, and larger cohorts that include severe cases with pre-infection samples were judged to be necessary. Some responding clones were detected in pre-infection memory, suggesting pre-existing cross-reactive memory T cells joined the SARS-CoV-2 response.

Ficoll-Paque density gradient centrifugation was used to isolate PBMCs. TCRdb records Illumina NovaSeq 6000 as the sequencer. cDNA libraries for TCRalpha and TCRbeta were prepared by 5'RACE using constant-segment primers, with sample barcodes and unique molecular identifiers added. Trizol reagent was used to extract RNA from every sample. The libraries were amplified in two PCR steps, and the second step added a second sample barcode and Illumina TruSeq adapters. Sequencing of the libraries was done on an Illumina NovaSeq, producing 2 x 150 bp paired-end reads. The published analysis was carried out like this. The reads were demultiplexed and collapsed into UMI-guided consensus sequences using migec v1.2.7. With mixcr v2.1.11, UMI consensuses were aligned to TRA and TRB V and J templates and assembled into clonotypes. Clonotypes were classified as expanded or contracted when called significant by both edgeR and NoisET, with noise models trained on biological replicates. For edgeR calls, the cutoffs were a false discovery rate-adjusted p below 0.01 and a log2 fold-change threshold of 1. As an exploratory analysis of dynamics, PCA with hierarchical clustering was applied to max-normalized trajectories of the 1000 most abundant clonotypes. The CD4 or CD8 phenotype of responding clones was assigned using the separately sequenced CD4+ and CD8+ repertoires. TCRdb itself trimmed the public reads at Q25 with fastp, ran MiXCR and retained productive beta chains. Under each unique CDR3 protein, matching rows form one entry showing the most common genes and DNA. The authors' filters were not applied to this entry. The sample contains 90,000 to 120,000 distinct CDR3 sequences, 11% of them found a single time. 40% of the sample is taken by the ten largest.

As encoded in the germline V gene, CDR1 is SGHVS while CDR2 is FQNEAQ. Deletion took 5 bases off V and 1 base off J, with a span of 5 bases between the germline ends. Measured from the cysteine to the phenylalanine, the CDR3 is 12 residues long. This entry keeps only the CDR3 DNA: 36 bases, framed from base 1. For this clonotype: Its antigen remains unidentified. The input lacks base qualities; no much larger clone sits a single base away.

This chain joins TRBV7-8 to TRBJ1-1; too little of a D gene remains to name it. This TCR derives from a young man who had mild COVID-19 (a few samples of this study predate the infection). The sample titles of this study are shuffled in the database, so cell type and time point are left out; the donor was told from shared clones. Sequences were obtained from PBMCs or a T cell subset sorted from them (not recorded which). The DNA is TGTGCCAGCAGCCCTTCGAACACTGAAGCTTTCTTT. Its translation reads: CASSPSNTEAFF.